This T cell receptor beta chain came from a study of human T cells and chemical hapten exposure. Study overall: Skin of the upper inner arm, around 2 cm by around 2 cm, received 2% DPC for sensitization. Patch tests applied 0.01% DPC to the upper back and were scored after 6 days. The patients, most of them female, presented with alopecia areata, totalis or universalis. General study results and limits: Controls had significantly fewer large CDR3 similarity clusters than were formed by expanded TCRs.

TCRdb analysed the RACE reads with MiXCR anew, one entry per CDR3 protein. Among roughly 50,000 distinct CDR3 sequences listed, more than 8% were seen once. Time point denoted: pre-sensitization, week 0. As to treatment: therapeutic diphenylcyclopropenone sensitization with weekly scalp DPC. This clonotype has a handful of counts. Its antigen is still unknown. Germline V gene sequence: CDR1 SEHNR, CDR2 FQNEAQ (reference sequence). Deletions cut 4 bases from V and 2 bases from J, with 12 bases between. The CDR3 contains 14 residues. Sequenced here: whole blood, sampled in connection with sensitization to the hapten diphenylcyclopropenone (DPC). The rearrangement links TRBV7-9 to TRBJ2-7; possibly TRBD1 for D (6 bases). This TCR was sampled from a man aged 35 to 55 with alopecia areata. Some clones in this sample may be carry-over from other donors' samples. This chain's CDR3 is CASSSRTETYEQYF. Written as DNA, the CDR3 is TGTGCCAGCAGCTCGAGGACAGAAACCTACGAGCAGTACTTC.